The 19 T cell receptor beta chains in this list originate from one sample, sequenced in a study of blood T cell repertoires in COVID-19. TCRdb's copy holds only in-frame clones and misses some; the assay was immunoSEQ multiplex PCR. This sample has roughly 86,000 clones, with around four fifths found just once. The sample consisted of peripheral blood. All receptors derive from a man in his fifties or sixties with acute or convalescent COVID-19.

In its sample, this clone was seen a few times. The rearrangement joins TRBV27 to TRBJ1-6; D is perhaps TRBD1 (5 bases). Looked up from germline, CDR1 is MNHEY and CDR2 is SMNVEV (reference sequence). The CDR3 is made up of 14 amino acids. The V end was cut by 3 bases, the J end by 8 bases, with 11 bases between. CDR3 DNA: TGTGCCAGCAGTTTTCAGGGTTCGGATTCACCCCTCCACTTT. Its protein is CASSFQGSDSPLHF.

V usage is TRBV19 and J usage is TRBJ1-5; D gene uncertain. CDR3 size: 14 residues. The V gene lost 0 bases and the J gene lost 4 bases, with 7 bases spanning the gap. Germline loops: CDR1 LNHDA, CDR2 SQIVND (reference sequence). DNA of the CDR3: TGTGCCAGTAGTATAGATGGCCCAAATCAGCCCCAGCATTTT. Residues: CASSIDGPNQPQHF.

V is TRBV27 and J is TRBJ2-1; TRBD2 aligns across 11 bases. The germline V gene encodes CDR1 MNHEY and CDR2 SMNVEV (reference sequence). The V segment lost 5 bases and the J segment 3 bases; nucleotides outside the gene matches: 3. The CDR3 sequence is 15 residues long. For the CDR3, the DNA is TGTGCCAGCAGTATGGGACTAGCGGACTACAATGAGCAGTTCTTC. It encodes CASSMGLADYNEQFF.

This clone has only one observation. The chain combines TRBV29-1 with TRBJ2-1; D perhaps matches TRBD1 (5 bases). Trimming took off 8 bases at V and 4 bases at J, with 9 bases between the two ends. CDR1 is SQVTM, CDR2 ANQGSEA, per germline. The CDR3 loop spans 11 amino acids. Here the CDR3 reads CSFRQYNEQFF. DNA for the CDR3: TGCAGCTTCCGACAGTACAATGAGCAGTTCTTC.

V usage is TRBV9 and J usage is TRBJ2-3; 13 bases are shared with TRBD2. CDR1 is SGDLS and CDR2 is YYNGEE in the germline V gene. The CDR3 sequence is 16 residues long. Trimming removed 4 bases from V and 2 bases from J; junction bases left unmatched: 4. CDR3 residues: CASSTGTSGNTDTQYF. The CDR3 bases are TGTGCCAGCAGCACTGGGACTAGCGGGAACACAGATACGCAGTATTTT.

The V and J genes are TRBV28 and TRBJ2-7; D is possibly TRBD1 (6 bases). The germline gives CDR1 MDHEN, CDR2 SYDVKM. The CDR3 is 16 residues long. The V end lost 3 bases, the J end lost 2 bases, and 17 bases lay between the germline ends. CDR3 sequence: CASSFSRGQQTYEQYF. The CDR3 DNA is TGTGCCAGCAGTTTCTCGAGGGGACAACAAACCTACGAGCAGTACTTC.

The chain is built from TRBV18 and TRBJ2-5; TRBD2 might be the D (5 bases). The CDR3 has 17 amino acids. The V gene lost 2 bases and the J gene lost 0 bases, with 16 bases spanning the gap. Germline assignment: CDR1 KGHSH and CDR2 LQKENI. CDR3 sequence: CASSPSRGQSYQETQYF. The CDR3 nucleotides are TGTGCCAGCTCACCAAGTCGAGGGCAGAGTTACCAAGAGACCCAGTACTTC.

The rearrangement uses TRBV18 and TRBJ2-7; TRBD2 aligns across 7 bases. Germline CDR1 and CDR2: KGHSH and LQKENI. The CDR3 has 14 residues. V lost 3 bases, J lost 4 bases, and 6 bases stayed unmatched. The CDR3 DNA follows: TGTGCCAGCTCACCGGGGGGGGTCGGATACGAGCAGTACTTC. Protein product: CASSPGGVGYEQYF.

This clone has only one observation. The genes are TRBV28 and TRBJ2-5; the D is unclear. This CDR3 spans 13 amino acids. V lost 4 bases to trimming and J lost 5 bases, with 11 bases between them. The germline CDR1 and CDR2 sequences are MDHEN and SYDVKM. The CDR3 DNA follows: TGTGCCAGCAGTTCCTTGGCTGGCGAGACCCAGTACTTC. This translates into CASSSLAGETQYF. The variable domain in full, completed from reference TRBV28 and TRBJ2-5, reads DVKVTQSSRYLVKRTGEKVFLECVQDMDHENMFWYRQDPGLGLRLIYFSYDVKMKEKGDIPEGYSVSREKKERFSLILESASTNQTSMYLCASSSLAGETQYFGPGTRLLVL.

This chain joins TRBV10-3 and TRBJ2-7, with 7 bases that match TRBD2. The V gene's germline CDR1 is ENHRY and CDR2 SYGVKD. This CDR3 is 17 amino acids long. V lost 6 bases to trimming and J lost 2 bases; unmatched junction nucleotides: 16. The CDR3 DNA sequence: TGTGCCATCAGCAACGGACTAGGCTTAAGCCCCGCCTACGAGCAGTACTTC. Encoded protein: CAISNGLGLSPAYEQYF.

The chain employs TRBV10-3 and TRBJ2-3; D is possibly TRBD2 (6 bases). Germline V CDR1 and CDR2: ENHRY, SYGVKD. Trimming pared 4 bases from V and 3 bases from J, leaving 8 bases between. The CDR3 runs to 13 residues. DNA for the CDR3: TGTGCCATCAGTGGACTAGAGACAGATACGCAGTATTTT. As protein: CAISGLETDTQYF.

This clone was found a few times. The chain has TRBV5-1 and TRBJ1-6, with D hard to call. The V gene's germline CDR1 is SGHRS and CDR2 YFSETQ. The ends were cut back, 2 bases at V and 7 bases at J, with 7 bases in the middle. This CDR3 has 13 residues. CDR3 in amino acids: CASSFEGNSPLHF. The CDR3 DNA follows: TGCGCCAGCAGCTTTGAGGGAAATTCACCCCTCCACTTT. The full variable domain, rest sourced from reference TRBV5-1 and TRBJ1-6, is KAGVTQTPRYLIKTRGQQVTLSCSPISGHRSVSWYQQTPGQGLQFLFEYFSETQRNKGNFPGRFSGRQFSNSRSEMNVSTLELGDSALYLCASSFEGNSPLHFGNGTRLTVT.

V and J are TRBV5-1 and TRBJ1-6; 8 bases agree with TRBD1. CDR3 length equals 14 residues. The V and J ends lost 4 bases and 9 bases, in that order; junction bases with no gene match: 6. Germline lookup yields CDR1 SGHRS and CDR2 YFSETQ. The DNA of the CDR3 is TGCGCCAGCAGCATGGGACAGGTTGCTTCACCCCTCCACTTT. Its translation is CASSMGQVASPLHF. The full variable domain, its missing parts supplied by reference TRBV5-1 and TRBJ1-6, is KAGVTQTPRYLIKTRGQQVTLSCSPISGHRSVSWYQQTPGQGLQFLFEYFSETQRNKGNFPGRFSGRQFSNSRSEMNVSTLELGDSALYLCASSMGQVASPLHFGNGTRLTVT.

The chain is built from TRBV18 and TRBJ2-2; D possibly corresponds to TRBD2 (7 bases). Germline CDR1 and CDR2: KGHSH and LQKENI. V lost 0 bases and J 0 bases, leaving 8 bases between the germline ends. This CDR3 has 16 residues. CDR3 in DNA: TGTGCCAGCTCACCACCCGGGGGGCCGAACACCGGGGAGCTGTTTTTT. Its protein is CASSPPGGPNTGELFF.

The J gene is TRBJ1-1, the V gene TRBV28; tentatively, D is TRBD1 (6 bases). V was cut by 5 bases and J by 2 bases, with 18 bases left in between. Germline-derived CDR1 and CDR2 are MDHEN and SYDVKM. This CDR3 has 16 residues. CDR3 nucleotide sequence: TGTGCCAGCAGTCCACCAAGGACAGTAGCAAACACTGAAGCTTTCTTT. Translating it yields CASSPPRTVANTEAFF.

This chain links TRBV5-6 with TRBJ1-1; D ambiguous. Germline CDR1 SGHDT, CDR2 YYEEEE. With 4 bases removed from V and 0 bases from J, the gap between germline ends came to 13 bases. This CDR3 contains 15 residues. The CDR3 is CASSLGNRVNTEAFF. In DNA, the CDR3 is TGTGCCAGCAGCCTCGGGAACCGGGTGAACACTGAAGCTTTCTTT. Together with reference TRBV5-6 and TRBJ1-1, the CDR3 gives the full variable domain: DAGVTQSPTHLIKTRGQQVTLRCSPKSGHDTVSWYQQALGQGPQFIFQYYEEEERQRGNFPDRFSGHQFPNYSSELNVNALLLGDSALYLCASSLGNRVNTEAFFGQGTRLTVV.

The chain links TRBV6-1 to TRBJ1-4; D is possibly TRBD1 (5 bases). The V gene lost 3 bases and the J gene lost 4 bases, with 9 bases spanning the gap. The CDR3 extends over 14 amino acids. Germline CDR1 is MNHNS and CDR2 is SASEGT. DNA for the CDR3: TGTGCCAGCAGTGAGGGGCAGCTTAATGAAAAACTGTTTTTT. This codes for CASSEGQLNEKLFF.

This chain uses TRBV11-3 with TRBJ1-2, with D uncertain. The germline gives CDR1 SGHNT, CDR2 YENEEA. Trimming removed 5 bases from V and 0 bases from J, with 10 bases in between. The length of the CDR3 is 14 residues. CDR3 region: CASSPFTANYGYTF. In DNA, the CDR3 is TGTGCCAGCAGCCCATTCACAGCTAACTATGGCTACACCTTC.

This chain connects TRBV30 to TRBJ2-7; 8 bases fit TRBD2. V lost 7 bases to trimming and J lost 3 bases; unmatched junction nucleotides: 8. Germline CDR1 and CDR2: GTSNPN and SVGIG (reference sequence). The CDR3 covers 13 residues. CDR3 sequence (DNA): TGTGCCTACGGTGGGCTAGCGGGCTACGAGCAGTACTTC. This codes for CAYGGLAGYEQYF.